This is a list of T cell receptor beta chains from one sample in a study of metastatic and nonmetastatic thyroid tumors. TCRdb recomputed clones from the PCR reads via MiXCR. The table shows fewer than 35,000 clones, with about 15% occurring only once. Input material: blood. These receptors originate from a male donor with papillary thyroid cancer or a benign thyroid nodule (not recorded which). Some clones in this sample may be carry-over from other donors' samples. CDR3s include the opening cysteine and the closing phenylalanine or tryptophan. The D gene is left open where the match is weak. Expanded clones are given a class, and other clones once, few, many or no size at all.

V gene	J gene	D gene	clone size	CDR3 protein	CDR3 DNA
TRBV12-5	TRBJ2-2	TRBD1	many	CASAPVQGAVGELFF	TGTGCTAGTGCTCCCGTACAGGGGGCGGTCGGGGAGCTGTTTTTT
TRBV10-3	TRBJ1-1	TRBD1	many	CAISAGQGFNTEAFF	TGTGCCATCAGTGCCGGACAGGGTTTCAACACTGAAGCTTTCTTT
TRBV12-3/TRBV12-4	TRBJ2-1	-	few	CASSFSSAGSNEQFF	TGTGCCAGCAGTTTTTCTTCGGCAGGGAGTAATGAGCAGTTCTTC
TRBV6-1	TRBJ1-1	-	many	CASSPRVGNTEAFF	TGTGCCAGCAGTCCCCGGGTGGGGAACACTGAAGCTTTCTTT
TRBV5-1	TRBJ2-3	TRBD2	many	CASSKGLAGYTDTQYF	TGCGCCAGCAGCAAGGGACTAGCGGGATACACAGATACGCAGTATTTT
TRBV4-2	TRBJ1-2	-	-	CASTPRVDTFIYGYTF	TGTGCCAGCACTCCTCGGGTGGACACGTTCATTTATGGCTACACCTTC
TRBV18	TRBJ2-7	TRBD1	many	CASSPQGDASEQYF	TGTGCCAGCTCGCCCCAGGGGGATGCTTCCGAGCAGTACTTC
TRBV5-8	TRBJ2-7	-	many	CASGRYEQYF	TGTGCCAGCGGTCGCTACGAGCAGTACTTC
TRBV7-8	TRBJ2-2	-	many	CASSEKQGPNTGELFF	TGTGCCAGCAGCGAAAAACAGGGCCCGAACACCGGGGAGCTGTTTTTT
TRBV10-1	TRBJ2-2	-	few	CASSESRSTGELFF	TGCGCCAGCAGTGAGTCGCGGAGCACCGGGGAGCTGTTTTTT
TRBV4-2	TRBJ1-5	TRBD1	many	CASSQGQGQSLPQHF	TGTGCCAGCAGCCAAGGACAGGGTCAATCATTGCCCCAGCATTTT
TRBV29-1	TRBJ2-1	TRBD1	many	CSVDRPGQGAPNEQFF	TGCAGCGTTGATAGGCCGGGACAGGGGGCTCCCAATGAGCAGTTCTTC
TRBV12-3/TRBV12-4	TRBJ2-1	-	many	CASSLNGELHEQFF	TGTGCCAGCAGTCTAAACGGGGAGCTCCATGAGCAGTTCTTC
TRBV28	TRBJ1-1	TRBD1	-	CASRNDEGANTEAFF	TGTGCCAGCAGGAATGATGAGGGGGCTAACACTGAAGCTTTCTTT
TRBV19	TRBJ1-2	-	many	CASSMGGGYGYTF	TGTGCCAGTAGTATGGGGGGGGGCTATGGCTACACCTTC
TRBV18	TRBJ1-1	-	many	CASSEQGMNTEAFF	TGTGCCAGCTCAGAACAGGGAATGAACACTGAAGCTTTCTTT
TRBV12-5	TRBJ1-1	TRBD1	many	CASGLVRDRRGNTEAFF	TGTGCTAGTGGTTTGGTACGGGACAGGCGGGGGAACACTGAAGCTTTCTTT
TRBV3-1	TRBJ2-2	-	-	CASSPIGRGSRRTGELFF	TGTGCCAGCAGCCCAATAGGGCGAGGGAGTAGGAGGACCGGGGAGCTGTTTTTT
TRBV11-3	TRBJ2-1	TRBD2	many	CASSRGASGYNEQFF	TGTGCCAGCAGCCGGGGCGCTAGCGGTTACAATGAGCAGTTCTTC
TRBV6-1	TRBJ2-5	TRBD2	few	CASTGLAGVGAQYF	TGTGCCAGTACCGGACTAGCGGGAGTTGGGGCCCAGTACTTC
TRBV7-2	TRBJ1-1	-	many	CASSVNLNTEAFF	TGTGCCAGCAGCGTAAATTTGAACACTGAAGCTTTCTTT
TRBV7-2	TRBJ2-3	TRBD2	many	CASSFRGEGTQYF	TGTGCCAGCAGCTTCCGGGGGGAGGGTACGCAGTATTTT
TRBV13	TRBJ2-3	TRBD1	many	CASSPGTGTWGGARTDTQYF	TGTGCCAGCAGCCCCGGGACAGGGACTTGGGGGGGGGCAAGGACAGATACGCAGTATTTT
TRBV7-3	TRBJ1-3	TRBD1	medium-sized	CASSATGGSGNTIYF	TGTGCCAGCAGCGCAACAGGGGGCTCTGGAAACACCATATATTTT
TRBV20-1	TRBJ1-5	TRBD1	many	CSARDRGGNQPQHF	TGCAGTGCTAGGGACAGGGGAGGCAATCAGCCCCAGCATTTT
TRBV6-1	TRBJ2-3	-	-	CASSESQGGGSADTQYF	TGTGCCAGCAGTGAAAGCCAGGGGGGGGGTTCGGCGGATACGCAGTATTTT
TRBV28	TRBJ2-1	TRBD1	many	CASSARQGLRNEQFF	TGTGCCAGCAGTGCCAGACAGGGTTTGCGAAATGAGCAGTTCTTC
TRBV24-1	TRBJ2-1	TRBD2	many	CATSDPRTSVRNEQFF	TGTGCCACCAGTGATCCCAGGACTAGCGTTCGCAATGAGCAGTTCTTC
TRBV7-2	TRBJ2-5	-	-	CASSLDMYQETQYF	TGTGCCAGCAGCTTAGATATGTACCAAGAGACCCAGTACTTC
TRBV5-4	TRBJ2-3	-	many	CASSLRDFGGVDTQYF	TGTGCCAGCAGCTTGCGCGACTTCGGTGGAGTAGATACGCAGTATTTT
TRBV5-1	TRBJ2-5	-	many	CASSEGAGETQYF	TGCGCCAGCTCTGAGGGAGCAGGAGAGACCCAGTACTTC
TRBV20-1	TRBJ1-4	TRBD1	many	CSAREGTGGKLFF	TGCAGTGCTAGAGAAGGGACAGGAGGGAAACTGTTTTTT
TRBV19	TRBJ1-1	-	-	CASTPDRRNTEAFF	TGTGCCAGTACCCCGGATAGGAGGAACACTGAAGCTTTCTTT
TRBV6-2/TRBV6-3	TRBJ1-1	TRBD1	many	CASSRTTGQPEAFF	TGTGCCAGCAGCCGGACGACAGGGCAACCTGAAGCTTTCTTT
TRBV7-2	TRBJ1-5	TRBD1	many	CASSPRGNQPQHF	TGTGCCAGCAGTCCCAGGGGGAATCAGCCCCAGCATTTT
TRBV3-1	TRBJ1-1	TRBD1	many	CASSETGGLGNTEAFF	TGTGCCAGCAGCGAGACAGGGGGGTTGGGGAACACTGAAGCTTTCTTT
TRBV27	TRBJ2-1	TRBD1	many	CASSSVGTGGVYNEQFF	TGTGCCAGCAGTTCTGTCGGGACAGGGGGCGTCTACAATGAGCAGTTCTTC
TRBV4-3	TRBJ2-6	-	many	CASSQDPRVGANVLTF	TGCGCCAGCAGCCAAGATCCCAGGGTTGGGGCCAACGTCCTGACTTTC
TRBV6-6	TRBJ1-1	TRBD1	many	CASSYGTGSIEAFF	TGTGCCAGCAGTTACGGGACAGGGTCAATTGAAGCTTTCTTT
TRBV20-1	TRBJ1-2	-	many	CSARVSLYGYTF	TGCAGTGCTAGAGTCAGTTTATATGGCTACACCTTC
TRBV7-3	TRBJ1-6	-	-	CASSLSRAGNSPLHF	TGTGCCAGCAGCTTGTCGAGGGCGGGGAATTCACCCCTCCACTTT
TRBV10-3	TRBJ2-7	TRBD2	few	CAISWTSTYDQYF	TGTGCCATCAGTTGGACTAGCACCTACGATCAGTACTTC
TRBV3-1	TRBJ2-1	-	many	CASSQSPTSYNEQFF	TGTGCCAGCAGCCAAAGTCCAACTAGCTACAATGAGCAGTTCTTC
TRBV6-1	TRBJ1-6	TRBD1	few	CASSSAGQGVYNSPLHF	TGTGCCAGCAGTTCTGCGGGACAGGGCGTCTATAATTCACCACTCCACTTT
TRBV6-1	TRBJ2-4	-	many	CASTEIAKNIQYF	TGTGCCAGCACGGAAATTGCCAAAAACATTCAGTACTTC
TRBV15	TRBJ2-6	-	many	CATAAGLSSGANVLTF	TGTGCGACTGCGGCCGGCCTTTCCTCTGGGGCCAACGTCCTGACTTTC
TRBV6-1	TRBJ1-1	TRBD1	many	CASSRGQGVWTEAFF	TGTGCCAGCAGTCGGGGACAGGGGGTATGGACTGAAGCTTTCTTT
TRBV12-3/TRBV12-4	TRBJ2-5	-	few	CASSFLRETQYF	TGTGCCAGCAGTTTTTTACGGGAGACCCAGTACTTC
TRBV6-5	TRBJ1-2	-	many	CASSYYPGQYGYTF	TGTGCCAGCAGTTACTATCCGGGGCAATATGGCTACACCTTC
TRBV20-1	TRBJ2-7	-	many	CSARGGYEQYF	TGCAGTGCTCGAGGAGGCTACGAGCAGTACTTC
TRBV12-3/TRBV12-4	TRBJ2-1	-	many	CASTRSGPYNEQFF	TGTGCCAGCACCCGGTCCGGACCCTACAATGAGCAGTTCTTC
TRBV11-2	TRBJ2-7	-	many	CASSPIARQGGVEYEQYF	TGTGCCAGCAGCCCAATAGCCCGACAGGGAGGGGTTGAATACGAGCAGTACTTC